This T cell receptor (beta chain) is drawn from a study of beta chain features in type 1 diabetes. For the study at large: Patients were similar to healthy donors in age and gender (as well as in cell yields). Study findings and constraints: At VDJ recombination sites, type 1 diabetes patients had fewer insertions and more deleted nucleotides.

Expressed TCRB transcripts were sequenced because the entire RNA isolate underwent reverse transcription. Naive, central memory and regulatory T cell samples averaged around 3.5 million immunoSEQ reads each. Libraries were prepared by immunoSEQ multiplex PCR; TCRdb keeps only in-frame clonotypes and omits some of them. The sample contains about 270,000 clones, 13% to 15% of which appear only once. A remark on this clone: Its antigen is unknown.

The V and J ends lost 2 bases and 5 bases, in that order; junction bases with no gene match: 2. The germline gives CDR1 SGHRS, CDR2 YFSETQ. CDR3 length equals 13 residues. Central memory, naive, regulatory and stem cell-like memory CD4+ cells were sorted by CD45RO/CCR7/CD25/CD127/CD95/CD27. The TCR was taken from a woman aged 40 to 50 in good health. The sample taken for sequencing was naive CD4+ T cells from blood. This sequence joins TRBV5-1 and TRBJ2-7; 9 bases are a match to TRBD1. The CDR3 DNA sequence: TGCGCCAGCAGCTTTCGGACAGGGGACGAGCAGTACTTC. This gives the protein CASSFRTGDEQYF.